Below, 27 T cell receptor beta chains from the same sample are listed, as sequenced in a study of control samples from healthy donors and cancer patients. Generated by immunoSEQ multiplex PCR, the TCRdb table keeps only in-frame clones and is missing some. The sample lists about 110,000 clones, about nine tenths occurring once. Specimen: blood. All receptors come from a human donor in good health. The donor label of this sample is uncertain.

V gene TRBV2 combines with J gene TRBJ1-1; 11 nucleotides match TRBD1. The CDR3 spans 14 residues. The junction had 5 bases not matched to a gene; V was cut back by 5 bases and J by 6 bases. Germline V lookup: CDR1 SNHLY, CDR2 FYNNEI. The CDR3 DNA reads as TGTGCCAGCAGTTGGACAGGGGGCTCGGCTGAAGCTTTCTTT. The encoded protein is CASSWTGGSAEAFF. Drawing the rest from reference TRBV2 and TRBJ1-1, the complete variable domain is EPEVTQTPSHQVTQMGQEVILRCVPISNHLYFYWYRQILGQKVEFLVSFYNNEISEKSEIFDDQFSVERPDGSNFTLKIRSTKLEDSAMYFCASSWTGGSAEAFFGQGTRLTVV.

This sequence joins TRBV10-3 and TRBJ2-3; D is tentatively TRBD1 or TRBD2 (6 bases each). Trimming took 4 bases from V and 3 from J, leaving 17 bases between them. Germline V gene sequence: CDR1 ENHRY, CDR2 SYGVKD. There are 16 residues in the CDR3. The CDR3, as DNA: TGTGCCATCAGTGCCCAGGAGGGACAAGGGACAGATACGCAGTATTTT. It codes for CAISAQEGQGTDTQYF.

CDR3 DNA: TGTGCCAGCTCACCACCCGGGACAGCAAACACCGGGGAGCTGTTTTTT. Protein product: CASSPPGTANTGELFF. V usage is TRBV18 and J usage is TRBJ2-2; TRBD1 matches 7 bases. Trimming removed 0 bases from V and 2 bases from J; junction bases left unmatched: 3. This CDR3 comprises 16 residues. Germline assignment: CDR1 KGHSH and CDR2 LQKENI.

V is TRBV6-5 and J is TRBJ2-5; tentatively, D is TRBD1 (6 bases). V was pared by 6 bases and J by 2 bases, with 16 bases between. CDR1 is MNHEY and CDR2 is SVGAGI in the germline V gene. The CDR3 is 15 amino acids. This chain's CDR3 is CASRRTVGAQETQYF. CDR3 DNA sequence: TGTGCCAGCAGACGGACGGTGGGGGCTCAAGAGACCCAGTACTTC.

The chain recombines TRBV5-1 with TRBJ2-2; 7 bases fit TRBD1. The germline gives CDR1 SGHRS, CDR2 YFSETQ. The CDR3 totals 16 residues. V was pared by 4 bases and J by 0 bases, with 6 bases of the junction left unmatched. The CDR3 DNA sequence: TGCGCCAGCAGCCCGGGACAGACTTCGAACACCGGGGAGCTGTTTTTT. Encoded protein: CASSPGQTSNTGELFF.

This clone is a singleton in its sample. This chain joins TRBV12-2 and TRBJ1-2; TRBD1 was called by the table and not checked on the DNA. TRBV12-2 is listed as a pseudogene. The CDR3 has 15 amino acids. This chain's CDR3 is CASRLTGRWSYGYTF. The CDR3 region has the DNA TGTGCAAGTCGCTTGACAGGGCGATGGAGCTATGGCTACACCTTC.

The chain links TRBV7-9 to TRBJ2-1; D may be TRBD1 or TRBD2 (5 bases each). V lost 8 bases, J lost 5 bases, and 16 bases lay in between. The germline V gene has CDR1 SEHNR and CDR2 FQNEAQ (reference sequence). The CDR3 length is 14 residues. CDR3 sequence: CASGTSGINNEQFF. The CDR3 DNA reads TGTGCCAGCGGGACCTCCGGGATTAACAATGAGCAGTTCTTC.

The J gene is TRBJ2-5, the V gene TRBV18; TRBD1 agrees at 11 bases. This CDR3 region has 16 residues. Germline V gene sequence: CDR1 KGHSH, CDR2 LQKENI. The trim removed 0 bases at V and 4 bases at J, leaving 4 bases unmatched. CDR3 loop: CASSPPIGQGAETQYF. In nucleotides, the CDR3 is TGTGCCAGCTCACCACCGATAGGACAGGGGGCAGAGACCCAGTACTTC.

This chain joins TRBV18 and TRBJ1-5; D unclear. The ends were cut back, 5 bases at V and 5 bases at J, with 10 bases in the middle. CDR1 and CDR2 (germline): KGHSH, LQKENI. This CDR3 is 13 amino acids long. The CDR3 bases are TGTGCCAGCTCATTGGGCTCGGATCAGCCCCAGCATTTT. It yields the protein CASSLGSDQPQHF.

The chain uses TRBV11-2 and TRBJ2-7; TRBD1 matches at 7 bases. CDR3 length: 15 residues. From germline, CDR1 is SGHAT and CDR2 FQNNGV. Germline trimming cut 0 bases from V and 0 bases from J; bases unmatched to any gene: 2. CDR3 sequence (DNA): TGTGCCAGCAGCTTAGATACAGGGGACTCCTACGAGCAGTACTTC. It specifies CASSLDTGDSYEQYF.

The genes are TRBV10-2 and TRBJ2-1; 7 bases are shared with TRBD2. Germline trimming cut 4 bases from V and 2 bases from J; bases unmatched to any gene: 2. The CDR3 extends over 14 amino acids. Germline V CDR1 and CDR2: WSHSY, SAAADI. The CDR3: CASSGGGTYNEQFF. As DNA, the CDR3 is TGCGCCAGCAGTGGGGGGGGGACCTACAATGAGCAGTTCTTC.

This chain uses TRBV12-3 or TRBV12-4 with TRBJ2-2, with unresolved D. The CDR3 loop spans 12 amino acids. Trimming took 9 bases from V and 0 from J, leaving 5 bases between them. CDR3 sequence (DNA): TGTGCCAGTTATACGAACACCGGGGAGCTGTTTTTT. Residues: CASYTNTGELFF.

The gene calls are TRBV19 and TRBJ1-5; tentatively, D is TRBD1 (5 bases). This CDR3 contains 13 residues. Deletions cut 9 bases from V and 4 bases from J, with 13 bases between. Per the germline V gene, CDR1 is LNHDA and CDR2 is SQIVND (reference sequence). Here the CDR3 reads CASGRAPNQPQHF. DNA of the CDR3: TGTGCCAGCGGCAGGGCCCCTAATCAGCCCCAGCATTTT.

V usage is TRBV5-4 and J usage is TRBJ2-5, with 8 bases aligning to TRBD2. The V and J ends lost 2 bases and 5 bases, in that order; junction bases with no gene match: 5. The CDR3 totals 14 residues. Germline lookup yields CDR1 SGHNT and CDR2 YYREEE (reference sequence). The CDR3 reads CASSFRGGRETQYF. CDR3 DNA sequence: TGTGCCAGCAGCTTCCGGGGGGGCAGGGAGACCCAGTACTTC. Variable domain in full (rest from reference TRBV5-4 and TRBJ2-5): ETGVTQSPTHLIKTRGQQVTLRCSSQSGHNTVSWYQQALGQGPQFIFQYYREEENGRGNFPPRFSGLQFPNYSSELNVNALELDDSALYLCASSFRGGRETQYFGPGTRLLVL.

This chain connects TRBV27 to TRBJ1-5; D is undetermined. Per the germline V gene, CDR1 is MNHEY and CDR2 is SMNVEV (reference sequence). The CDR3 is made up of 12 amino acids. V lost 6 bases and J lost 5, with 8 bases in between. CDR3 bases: TGTGCCAGCAGGACATCATATCAGCCCCAGCATTTT. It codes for CASRTSYQPQHF.

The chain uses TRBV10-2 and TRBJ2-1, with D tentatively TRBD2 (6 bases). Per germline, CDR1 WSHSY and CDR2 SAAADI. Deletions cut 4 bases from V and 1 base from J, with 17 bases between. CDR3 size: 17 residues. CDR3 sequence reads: CASSGRFGGDSYNEQFF. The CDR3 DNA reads TGCGCCAGCAGTGGCCGATTTGGCGGGGATTCCTACAATGAGCAGTTCTTC.

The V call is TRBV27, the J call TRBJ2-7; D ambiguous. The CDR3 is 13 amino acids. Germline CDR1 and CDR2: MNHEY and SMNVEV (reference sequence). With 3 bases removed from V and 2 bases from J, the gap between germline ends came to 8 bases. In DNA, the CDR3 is TGTGCCAGCAGTTTGAGGACCACCTACGAGCAGTACTTC. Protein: CASSLRTTYEQYF.

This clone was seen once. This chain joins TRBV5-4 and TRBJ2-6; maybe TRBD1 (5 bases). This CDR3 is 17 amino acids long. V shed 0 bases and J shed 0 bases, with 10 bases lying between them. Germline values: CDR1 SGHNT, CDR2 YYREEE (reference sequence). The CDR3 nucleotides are TGTGCCAGCAGCTTGGCCACAGGCCGCTCTGGGGCCAACGTCCTGACTTTC. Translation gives CASSLATGRSGANVLTF.

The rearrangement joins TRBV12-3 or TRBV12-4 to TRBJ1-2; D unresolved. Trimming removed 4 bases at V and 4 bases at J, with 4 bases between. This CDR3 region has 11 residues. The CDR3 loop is CASSSSYGYTF. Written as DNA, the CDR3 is TGTGCCAGCAGTTCAAGCTATGGCTACACCTTC.

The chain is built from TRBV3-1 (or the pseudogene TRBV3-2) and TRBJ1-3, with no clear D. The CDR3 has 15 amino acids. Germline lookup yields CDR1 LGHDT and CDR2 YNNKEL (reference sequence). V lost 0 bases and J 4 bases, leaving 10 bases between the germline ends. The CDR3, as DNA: TGTGCCAGCAGCCAAGACTCGGGAAGAGGAAACACCATATATTTT. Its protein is CASSQDSGRGNTIYF.

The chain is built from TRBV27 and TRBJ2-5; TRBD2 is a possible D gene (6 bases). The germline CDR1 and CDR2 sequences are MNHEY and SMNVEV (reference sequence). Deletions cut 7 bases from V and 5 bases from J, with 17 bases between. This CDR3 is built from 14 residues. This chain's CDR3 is CASKLLGAGETQYF. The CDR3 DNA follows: TGTGCCAGCAAGCTACTTGGGGCGGGGGAGACCCAGTACTTC.

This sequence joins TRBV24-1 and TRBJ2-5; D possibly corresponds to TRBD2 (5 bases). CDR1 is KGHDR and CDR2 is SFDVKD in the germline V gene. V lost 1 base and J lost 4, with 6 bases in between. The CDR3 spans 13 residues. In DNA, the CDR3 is TGTGCCACCAGTGATTTCGAGGGAGAGACCCAGTACTTC. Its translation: CATSDFEGETQYF.

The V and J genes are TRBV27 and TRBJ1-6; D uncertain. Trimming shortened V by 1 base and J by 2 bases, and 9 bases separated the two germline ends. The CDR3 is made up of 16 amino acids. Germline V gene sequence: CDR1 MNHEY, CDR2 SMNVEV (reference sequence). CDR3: CASSLFGEAYNSPLHF. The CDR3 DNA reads TGTGCCAGCAGTTTATTCGGGGAGGCCTATAATTCACCCCTCCACTTT.

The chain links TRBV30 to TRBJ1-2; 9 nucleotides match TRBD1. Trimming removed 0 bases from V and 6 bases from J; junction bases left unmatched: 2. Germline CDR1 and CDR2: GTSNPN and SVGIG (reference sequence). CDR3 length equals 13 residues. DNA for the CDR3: TGTGCCTGGAGTGTCCGGACAGGGGATGGCTACACCTTC. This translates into CAWSVRTGDGYTF.

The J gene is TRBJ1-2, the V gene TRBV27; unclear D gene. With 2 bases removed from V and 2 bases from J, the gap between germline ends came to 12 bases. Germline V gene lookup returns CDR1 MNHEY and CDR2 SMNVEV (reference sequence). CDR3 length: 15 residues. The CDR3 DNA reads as TGTGCCAGCAGTTTAAGTGGGCTGTCGAACTATGGCTACACCTTC. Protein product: CASSLSGLSNYGYTF.

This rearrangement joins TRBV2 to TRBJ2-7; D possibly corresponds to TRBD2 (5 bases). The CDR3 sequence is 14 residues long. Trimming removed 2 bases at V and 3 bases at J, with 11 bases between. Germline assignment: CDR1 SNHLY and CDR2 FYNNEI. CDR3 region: CASSERPSGYEQYF. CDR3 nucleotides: TGTGCCAGCAGTGAAAGGCCCAGCGGCTACGAGCAGTACTTC.

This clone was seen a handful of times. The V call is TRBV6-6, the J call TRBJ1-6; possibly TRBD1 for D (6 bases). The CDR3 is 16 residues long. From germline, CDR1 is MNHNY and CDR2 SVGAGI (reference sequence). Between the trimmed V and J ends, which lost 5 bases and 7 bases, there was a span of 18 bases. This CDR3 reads CASSRDPRGGNSPLHF. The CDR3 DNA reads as TGTGCCAGCAGTAGGGACCCCAGGGGTGGGAATTCACCCCTCCACTTT.